This T cell receptor beta chain was obtained from a study of cytomegalovirus exposure and HLA in healthy donors. Study-wide context: Genotyping showed roughly 83% of 398 donors falling in the Caucasian-associated ancestry cluster.

This clone was seen a single time. No antigen is known for it. A multiplex PCR was run with 60 Vbeta primers and 13 Jbeta primers. The assay was immunoSEQ multiplex PCR, and TCRdb's table has in-frame clones only and misses some. The data contain under 200,000 clones, around 78% of them seen just once; the ten biggest clones take up 1.5% to 2%. Overall study findings and caveats: Upon later analysis, HLA-associated TCR beta chains proved more clonally expanded than other, equally common chains. The study flagged some 170 TCR beta chains as cytomegalovirus-associated. Later analysis identified a missense DCLRE1C variant that was linked to TCR beta V- and J-gene trimming.

Trimming cost V 1 base and J 3 bases, with 7 bases left between them. The CDR3 length is 14 residues. Germline lookup yields CDR1 SGHDN and CDR2 FVKESK. This TCR was recovered from a man in his thirties or forties in good health and CMV-seronegative. Input material: PBMCs. The rearrangement joins TRBV14 to TRBJ1-5; D uncertain. CDR3 sequence: CASSQGQNNQPQHF. CDR3 DNA sequence: TGTGCCAGCAGCCAAGGGCAGAACAATCAGCCCCAGCATTTT.